The 11 T cell receptor beta chains listed next were all sequenced from one sample in a study of siplizumab effects on memory and regulatory T cells. Profiled with immunoSEQ multiplex PCR; TCRdb holds only in-frame clones, not every one. The sample contains roughly 100,000 clones, 96% of which appear only once. Sequencing used naive CD4+ T cells sorted from blood. Receptors were obtained from a human donor in good health.

This clone was observed a single time. The chain links TRBV9 to TRBJ1-4, with D possibly being TRBD1 (6 bases). Germline values: CDR1 SGDLS, CDR2 YYNGEE. CDR3 size: 14 residues. Between the trimmed V and J ends, which lost 4 bases and 7 bases, there was a span of 14 bases. CDR3 residues: CASSRPGESEKLFF. The CDR3 coding sequence is TGTGCCAGCAGCAGACCAGGGGAAAGTGAAAAACTGTTTTTT.

This sequence joins TRBV19 and TRBJ1-1; D possibly corresponds to TRBD1 (5 bases). The germline gives CDR1 LNHDA, CDR2 SQIVND (reference sequence). The CDR3 runs 15 residues. With 7 bases removed from V and 5 bases from J, the gap between germline ends came to 20 bases. The CDR3 DNA sequence: TGTGCCAGTACCCCCTGGGGGGGTCTGGGGACTGAAGCTTTCTTT. This sequence encodes CASTPWGGLGTEAFF.

The chain employs TRBV4-3 and TRBJ2-7; perhaps D is TRBD1 or TRBD2 (5 bases each). The CDR3 is 19 residues long. CDR1 is LGHNA, CDR2 YSLEER, per germline. Trimming stripped 0 bases from V and 0 bases from J, with 21 bases between. The CDR3 nucleotides are TGCGCCAGCAGCCAAGAGTTAGGGACGGCCGTCTTTAGCTCCTACGAGCAGTACTTC. Translating it yields CASSQELGTAVFSSYEQYF.

This rearrangement joins TRBV6-5 to TRBJ1-5; maybe TRBD1 (5 bases). The CDR3 has 15 residues. V lost 0 bases and J 5 bases, leaving 11 bases between the germline ends. CDR1 MNHEY and CDR2 SVGAGI come from the germline V gene. The CDR3 DNA sequence: TGTGCCAGCAGTTACTCGTGGGTAGGGGATCAGCCCCAGCATTTT. It codes for CASSYSWVGDQPQHF.

This rearrangement joins TRBV27 to TRBJ1-2, with 7 nucleotides matching TRBD1. With V trimmed by 6 bases and J by 8 bases, 9 bases remained unmatched. The CDR3 runs to 13 residues. The germline CDR1 and CDR2 sequences are MNHEY and SMNVEV (reference sequence). Here the CDR3 reads CASRYTTGEGYTF. CDR3 DNA sequence: TGTGCCAGCAGATATACCACAGGGGAGGGCTACACCTTC.

The V and J genes are TRBV2 and TRBJ2-7, with D perhaps TRBD1 (6 bases). CDR3 length: 14 residues. V dropped 8 bases and J dropped 5 bases, with 19 bases sitting between them. Germline V lookup: CDR1 SNHLY, CDR2 FYNNEI. CDR3 sequence reads: CASAGTLSSHEQYF. The CDR3 DNA reads as TGTGCCAGCGCCGGGACATTGTCGTCCCACGAGCAGTACTTC.

The rearrangement uses TRBV5-1 and TRBJ2-5; D may match TRBD1 or TRBD2 (6 bases each). Germline CDR1 SGHRS, CDR2 YFSETQ. This CDR3 spans 15 amino acids. V lost 5 bases and J 5 bases, leaving 19 bases between the germline ends. The CDR3 sequence: CASRPTTTGRETQYF. The CDR3 DNA follows: TGCGCCAGCAGACCAACCACCACAGGGAGGGAGACCCAGTACTTC.

The CDR3 loop reads CASGMGQGAAYGYTF. Written as DNA, the CDR3 is TGTGCCAGCGGCATGGGACAGGGGGCCGCCTATGGCTACACCTTC. The chain recombines TRBV14 with TRBJ1-2; 12 positions agree with TRBD1. J gave up 4 bases and V 8 bases, and 8 bases lay outside the gene matches. CDR1 and CDR2 from the germline V gene are SGHDN and FVKESK. This CDR3 is built from 15 residues. The entire variable domain, with the rest obtained from reference TRBV14 and TRBJ1-2, is as follows: EAGVTQFPSHSVIEKGQTVTLRCDPISGHDNLYWYRRVMGKEIKFLLHFVKESKQDESGMPNNRFLAERTGGTYSTLKVQPAELEDSGVYFCASGMGQGAAYGYTFGSGTRLTVV.

The CDR3 is CASSEYRVTDTQYF. In DNA form, the CDR3 reads TGTGCCAGCAGTGAGTACAGGGTTACAGATACGCAGTATTTT. The rearrangement uses TRBV6-1 and TRBJ2-3; weak D call: TRBD1 (6 bases). Germline V gives CDR1 MNHNS, CDR2 SASEGT. This CDR3 has 14 amino acids. Trimming pared 3 bases from V and 3 bases from J, leaving 10 bases between.

The chain is built from TRBV7-6 and TRBJ1-3, with TRBD1 as a possible D gene (5 bases). The CDR3 totals 15 residues. Trimming took 1 base from V and 4 from J, leaving 11 bases between them. Germline V gives CDR1 SGHVS, CDR2 FNYEAQ. DNA of the CDR3: TGTGCCAGCAGCTTAGGCGTTGGGGCCGGAAACACCATATATTTT. It encodes CASSLGVGAGNTIYF.

This clone was seen just once. In DNA, the CDR3 is TGCGCCAGCAGTGGAACTTTCGGGGGAGTGAATGAGCAGTTCTTC. Translating it yields CASSGTFGGVNEQFF. V usage is TRBV10-2 and J usage is TRBJ2-1, with D possibly matching TRBD2 (6 bases). The V end was cut by 4 bases, the J end by 7 bases, with 17 bases between. CDR1 and CDR2 from the germline V gene are WSHSY and SAAADI. The CDR3 totals 15 residues.